The present TCR beta chain was sequenced within a study of shared clonotypes between healthy human individuals. Points from the study as a whole: A handful of donors shared roughly 5% of their naive CD4 clonotypes.

Sequencing was performed with immunoSEQ multiplex PCR; in TCRdb, only in-frame clones are kept and a portion is missing. The sample contains around 690,000 clones, 80% to 95% of which appear only once. On this clone itself: Its target is not known.

The CDR3 is 16 amino acids. Germline assignment: CDR1 SGHRS and CDR2 YFSETQ. V lost 4 bases to trimming and J lost 0 bases, with 13 bases between them. The sequencing sample was made of memory CD8+ T cells from PBMCs. Subset here: CD45RO+ cells pooled with CCR7-negative TemRA cells. The rearrangement joins TRBV5-1 to TRBJ2-2; no firm D call. This receptor was obtained from a man aged 18 to 29 in good health. Some clones in this sample may be carry-over from other donors' samples. The chain's CDR3 is CASSHPSAPNTGELFF. The CDR3 nucleotides are TGCGCCAGCAGCCACCCCAGCGCGCCGAACACCGGGGAGCTGTTTTTT.